The clone carrying this TCR beta chain appeared once. The data were taken from a study of blood T cell repertoires in COVID-19. Original processing notes: Quantification of nucleated cells was approximated via reference gene primer amplification. Assay used: immunoSEQ multiplex PCR; TCRdb lists only in-frame clones, some missing. That table is the source of V, J and clone size, and D and trimming were worked out from the DNA. The sample gives roughly 520,000 clones, around 87% of which show up once; 1.5% to 2% is in the top ten. The sample consisted of PBMCs or T cells enriched from blood (not recorded which). The clonotype comes from a woman in her 40s who had recovered from COVID-19.

CDR3 residues: CASSLAGRDREKLFF. DNA for the CDR3: TGTGCCAGCAGCTTAGCGGGCAGAGATCGGGAAAAACTGTTTTTT. The chain employs TRBV7-2 and TRBJ1-4; D gene uncertain. Germline V CDR1 and CDR2: SGHTA, FQGNSA. This CDR3 contains 15 residues. Deletions cut 0 bases from V and 8 bases from J, with 13 bases between.